A selection of T cell receptor beta chains follows, all from one sample in a study of blood T cell repertoires in COVID-19. Repertoires were generated with immunoSEQ multiplex PCR, while TCRdb's copy carries only in-frame clones and drops some. The sample contains approximately 250,000 clones, approximately 82% of which appear only once. The sequenced sample consisted of peripheral blood. Receptors originate from a man aged 60 to 75 who had recovered from COVID-19. CDR3s include the opening cysteine and the closing phenylalanine or tryptophan. Fields, in order: D gene, CDR3 length, J gene, V gene, clone size, CDR3 protein, CDR3 DNA. A D gene is named only where the DNA matches it firmly. Clone size, where shown, is once, few, many, or a class for clones that have expanded.

d_call: .; cdr3_length: 15; j_call: TRBJ2-4; v_call: TRBV6-5; clone_size: .; cdr3_aa: CASILRSSAKNIQYF; cdr3_nt: TGTGCCAGCATTCTAAGGAGTTCTGCCAAAAACATTCAGTACTTC
d_call: .; cdr3_length: 15; j_call: TRBJ2-5; v_call: TRBV5-3; clone_size: .; cdr3_aa: CARSCYRAGQETQYF; cdr3_nt: TGTGCCAGAAGCTGCTACAGGGCGGGCCAAGAGACCCAGTACTTC
d_call: TRBD1; cdr3_length: 13; j_call: TRBJ1-2; v_call: TRBV7-9; clone_size: .; cdr3_aa: CASGPGQGYGYTF; cdr3_nt: TGTGCCAGCGGCCCGGGACAGGGGTATGGCTACACCTTC
d_call: .; cdr3_length: 15; j_call: TRBJ1-6; v_call: TRBV11-2; clone_size: .; cdr3_aa: CASSLGRTGNSPLHF; cdr3_nt: TGTGCCAGCAGCTTAGGGAGGACCGGTAATTCACCCCTCCACTTT
d_call: .; cdr3_length: 16; j_call: TRBJ1-1; v_call: TRBV21-1; clone_size: .; cdr3_aa: CASSNSRDRGNTEAFF; cdr3_nt: TGTGCCAGCAGCAACAGCCGGGACAGGGGGAACACTGAAGCTTTCTTT
d_call: TRBD1; cdr3_length: 16; j_call: TRBJ1-4; v_call: TRBV19; clone_size: .; cdr3_aa: CASSTRTGGSNEKLFF; cdr3_nt: TGTGCCAGTAGTACCCGCACAGGGGGATCTAATGAAAAACTGTTTTTT
d_call: TRBD2; cdr3_length: 15; j_call: TRBJ2-1; v_call: TRBV7-8; clone_size: .; cdr3_aa: CASSLVSGGNNEQFF; cdr3_nt: TGTGCCAGCAGCTTAGTTAGCGGGGGGAACAATGAGCAGTTCTTC
d_call: TRBD1; cdr3_length: 14; j_call: TRBJ1-2; v_call: TRBV30; clone_size: .; cdr3_aa: CAWRPEGAGQSYTF; cdr3_nt: TGTGCCTGGAGGCCCGAGGGGGCGGGACAGAGCTACACCTTC
d_call: TRBD1; cdr3_length: 15; j_call: TRBJ2-7; v_call: TRBV7-2; clone_size: many; cdr3_aa: CASSGSRQGSYEQYF; cdr3_nt: TGTGCCAGCAGCGGTAGTAGACAGGGTTCCTACGAGCAGTACTTC
d_call: .; cdr3_length: 13; j_call: TRBJ1-6; v_call: TRBV2; clone_size: few; cdr3_aa: CASSAFPQSPLHF; cdr3_nt: TGTGCCAGCAGTGCTTTCCCACAATCACCCCTCCACTTT
d_call: TRBD1; cdr3_length: 15; j_call: TRBJ2-7; v_call: TRBV27; clone_size: .; cdr3_aa: CASSSWTGGIYEQYF; cdr3_nt: TGTGCCAGCAGTTCCTGGACAGGGGGCATTTACGAGCAGTACTTC
d_call: TRBD2; cdr3_length: 16; j_call: TRBJ2-5; v_call: TRBV29-1; clone_size: .; cdr3_aa: CSVEVGSGRYQETQYF; cdr3_nt: TGCAGCGTTGAAGTGGGTAGCGGGAGATACCAAGAGACCCAGTACTTC
d_call: TRBD1; cdr3_length: 14; j_call: TRBJ2-7; v_call: TRBV6-5; clone_size: .; cdr3_aa: CASRNTGTGGKQYF; cdr3_nt: TGTGCCAGCAGAAATACCGGGACAGGGGGCAAGCAGTACTTC
d_call: TRBD2; cdr3_length: 15; j_call: TRBJ2-3; v_call: TRBV14; clone_size: .; cdr3_aa: CASSARRGGTDTQYF; cdr3_nt: TGTGCCAGCAGCGCAAGGCGGGGGGGCACAGATACGCAGTATTTT
d_call: TRBD1; cdr3_length: 13; j_call: TRBJ2-1; v_call: TRBV27; clone_size: .; cdr3_aa: CASSGQAYNEQFF; cdr3_nt: TGTGCCAGCAGTGGACAGGCGTACAATGAGCAGTTCTTC